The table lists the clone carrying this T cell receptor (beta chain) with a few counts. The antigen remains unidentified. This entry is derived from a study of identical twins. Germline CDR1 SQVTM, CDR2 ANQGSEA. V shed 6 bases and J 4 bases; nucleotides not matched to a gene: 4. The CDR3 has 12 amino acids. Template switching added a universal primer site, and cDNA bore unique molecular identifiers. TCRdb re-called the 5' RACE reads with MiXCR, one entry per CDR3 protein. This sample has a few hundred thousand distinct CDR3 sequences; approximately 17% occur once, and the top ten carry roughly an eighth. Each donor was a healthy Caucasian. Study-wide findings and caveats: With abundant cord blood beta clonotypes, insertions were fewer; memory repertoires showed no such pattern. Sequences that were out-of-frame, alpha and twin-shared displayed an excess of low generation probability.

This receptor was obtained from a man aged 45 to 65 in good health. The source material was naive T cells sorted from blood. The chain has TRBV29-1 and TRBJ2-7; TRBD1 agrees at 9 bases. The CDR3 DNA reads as TGCAGCGTAACCGGGACAGGGTACGAGCAGTACTTC. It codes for CSVTGTGYEQYF.